This T cell receptor beta chain was retrieved from a study of technical replicates of blood from a few donors. The V end lost 5 bases, the J end lost 0 bases, and 16 bases lay between the germline ends. The CDR3 loop spans 16 amino acids. Germline CDR1 SGHVS, CDR2 FQNEAQ. TCRdb keeps only in-frame clones here, not all; method: immunoSEQ multiplex PCR. Of tens of thousands of clones in the sample, just over 90% were seen once. The sequence was collected from a human donor in good health. The rearrangement joins TRBV7-8 to TRBJ1-2; D not certain. Input material: T cells isolated from PBMCs. This CDR3 reads CASSVYGADTNYGYTF. In DNA, the CDR3 is TGTGCCAGCAGCGTATACGGAGCAGATACTAACTATGGCTACACCTTC. The whole variable domain, remainder taken from reference TRBV7-8 and TRBJ1-2, is GAGVSQSPRYKVAKRGQDVALRCDPISGHVSLFWYQQALGQGPEFLTYFQNEAQLDKSGLPSDRFFAERPEGSVSTLKIQRTQQEDSAVYLCASSVYGADTNYGYTFGSGTRLTVV.